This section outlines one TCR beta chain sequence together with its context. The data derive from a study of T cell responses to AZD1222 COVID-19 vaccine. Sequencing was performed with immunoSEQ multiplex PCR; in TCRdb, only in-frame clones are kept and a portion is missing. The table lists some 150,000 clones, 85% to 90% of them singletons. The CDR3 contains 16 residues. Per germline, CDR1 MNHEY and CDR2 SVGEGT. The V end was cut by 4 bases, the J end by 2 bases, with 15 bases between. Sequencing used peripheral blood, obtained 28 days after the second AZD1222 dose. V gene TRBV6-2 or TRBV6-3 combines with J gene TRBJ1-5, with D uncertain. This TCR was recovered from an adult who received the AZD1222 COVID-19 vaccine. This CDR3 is CASSFAPGWGNQPQHF. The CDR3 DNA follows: TGTGCCAGCAGTTTCGCCCCGGGGTGGGGCAATCAGCCCCAGCATTTT.